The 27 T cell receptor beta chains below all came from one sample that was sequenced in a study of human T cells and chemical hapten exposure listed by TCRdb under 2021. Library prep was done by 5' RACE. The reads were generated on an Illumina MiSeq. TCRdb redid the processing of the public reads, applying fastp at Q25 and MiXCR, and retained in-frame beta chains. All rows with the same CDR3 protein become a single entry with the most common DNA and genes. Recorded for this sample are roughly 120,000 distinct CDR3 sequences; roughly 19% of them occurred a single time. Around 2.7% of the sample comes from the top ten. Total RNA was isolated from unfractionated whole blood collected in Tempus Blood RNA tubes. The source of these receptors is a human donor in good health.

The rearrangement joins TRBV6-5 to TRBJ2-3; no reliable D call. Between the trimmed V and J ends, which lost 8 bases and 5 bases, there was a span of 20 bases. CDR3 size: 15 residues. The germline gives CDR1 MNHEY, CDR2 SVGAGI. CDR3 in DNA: TGTGCCAGCGGCAGTCTGAGCGACGCTCAAGATACGCAGTATTTT. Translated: CASGSLSDAQDTQYF.

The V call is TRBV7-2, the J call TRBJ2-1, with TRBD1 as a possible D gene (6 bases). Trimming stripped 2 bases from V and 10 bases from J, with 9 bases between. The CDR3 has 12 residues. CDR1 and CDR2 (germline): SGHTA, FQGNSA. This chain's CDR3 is CASSLFGGEQFF. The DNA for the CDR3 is TGTGCCAGCAGCTTATTTGGGGGCGAGCAGTTCTTC.

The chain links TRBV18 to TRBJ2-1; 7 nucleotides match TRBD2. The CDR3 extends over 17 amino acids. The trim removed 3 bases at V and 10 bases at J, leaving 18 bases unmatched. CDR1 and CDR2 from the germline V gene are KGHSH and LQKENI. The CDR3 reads CASSPSLAGEFRAEQFF. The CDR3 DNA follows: TGTGCCAGCTCACCGTCACTGGCGGGAGAGTTTCGGGCGGAGCAGTTCTTC.

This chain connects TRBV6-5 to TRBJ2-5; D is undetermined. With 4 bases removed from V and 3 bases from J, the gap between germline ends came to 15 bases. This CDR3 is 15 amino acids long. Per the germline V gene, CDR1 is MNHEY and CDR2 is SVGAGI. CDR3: CASSLLGRVEETQYF. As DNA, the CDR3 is TGTGCCAGCAGTTTACTTGGTCGAGTAGAAGAGACCCAGTACTTC.

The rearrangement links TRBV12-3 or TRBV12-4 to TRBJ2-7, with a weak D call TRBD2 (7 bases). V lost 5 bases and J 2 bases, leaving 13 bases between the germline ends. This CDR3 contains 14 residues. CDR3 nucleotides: TGTGCCAGCAGTGTGGGGGGGCTTGCCTACGAGCAGTACTTC. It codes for CASSVGGLAYEQYF.

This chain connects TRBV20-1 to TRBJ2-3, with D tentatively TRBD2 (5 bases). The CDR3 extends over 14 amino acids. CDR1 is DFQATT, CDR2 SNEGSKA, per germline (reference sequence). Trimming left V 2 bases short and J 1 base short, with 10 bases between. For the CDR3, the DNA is TGCAGTGCTAGACGCGGGCTGGGCACAGATACGCAGTATTTT. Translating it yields CSARRGLGTDTQYF.

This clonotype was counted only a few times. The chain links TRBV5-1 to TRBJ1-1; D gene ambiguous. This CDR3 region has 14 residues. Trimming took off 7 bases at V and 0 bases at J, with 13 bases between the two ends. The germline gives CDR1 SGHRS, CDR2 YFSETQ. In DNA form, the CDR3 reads TGCGCCAGCTCCCCCGCAGCCTTGAACACTGAAGCTTTCTTT. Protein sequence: CASSPAALNTEAFF.

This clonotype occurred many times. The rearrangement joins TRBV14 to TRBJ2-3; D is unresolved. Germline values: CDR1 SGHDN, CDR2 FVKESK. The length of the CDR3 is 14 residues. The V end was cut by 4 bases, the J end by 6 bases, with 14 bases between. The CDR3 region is CASSPRLIPDTQYF. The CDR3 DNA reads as TGTGCCAGCAGCCCGCGGCTGATACCTGATACGCAGTATTTT.

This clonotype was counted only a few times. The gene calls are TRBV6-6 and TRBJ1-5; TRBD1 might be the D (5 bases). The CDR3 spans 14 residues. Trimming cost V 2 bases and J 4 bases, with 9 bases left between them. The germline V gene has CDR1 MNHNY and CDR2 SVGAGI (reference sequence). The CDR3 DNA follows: TGTGCCAGCAGTTACCGGGGCCTTAATCAGCCCCAGCATTTT. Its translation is CASSYRGLNQPQHF.

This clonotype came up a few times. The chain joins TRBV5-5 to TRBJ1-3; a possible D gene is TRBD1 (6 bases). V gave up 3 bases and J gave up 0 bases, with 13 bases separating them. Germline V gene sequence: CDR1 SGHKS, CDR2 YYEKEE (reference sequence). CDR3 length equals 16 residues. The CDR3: CASSSRQEHSGNTIYF. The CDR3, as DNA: TGTGCCAGCAGCTCTAGACAGGAACACTCTGGAAACACCATATATTTT.

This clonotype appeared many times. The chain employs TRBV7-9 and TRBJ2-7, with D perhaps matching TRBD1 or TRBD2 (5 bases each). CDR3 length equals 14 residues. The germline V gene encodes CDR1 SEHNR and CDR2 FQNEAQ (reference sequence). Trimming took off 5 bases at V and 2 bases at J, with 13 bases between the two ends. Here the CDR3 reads CASSPGAATYEQYF. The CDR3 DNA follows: TGTGCCAGCAGCCCCGGGGCGGCCACCTACGAGCAGTACTTC.

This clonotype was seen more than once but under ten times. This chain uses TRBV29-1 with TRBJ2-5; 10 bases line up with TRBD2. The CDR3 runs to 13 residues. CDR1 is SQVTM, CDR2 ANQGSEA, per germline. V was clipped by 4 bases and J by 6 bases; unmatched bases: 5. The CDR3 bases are TGCAGCGTTGGGGATAGCGGGAGGAAGACCCAGTACTTC. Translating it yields CSVGDSGRKTQYF.

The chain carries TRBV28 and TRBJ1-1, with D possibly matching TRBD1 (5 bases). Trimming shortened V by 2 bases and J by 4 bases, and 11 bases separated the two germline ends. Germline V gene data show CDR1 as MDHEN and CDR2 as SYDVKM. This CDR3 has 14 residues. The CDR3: CASSLRIRATEAFF. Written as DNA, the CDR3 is TGTGCCAGCAGTTTAAGGATCAGGGCCACTGAAGCTTTCTTT.

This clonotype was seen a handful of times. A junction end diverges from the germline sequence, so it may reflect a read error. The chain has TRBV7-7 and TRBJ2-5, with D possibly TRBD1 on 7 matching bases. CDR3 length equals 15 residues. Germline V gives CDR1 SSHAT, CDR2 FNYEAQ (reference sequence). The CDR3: CASSLGGTAGETQYF. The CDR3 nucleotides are TGTGCTAGCAGCTTAGGGGGGACAGCAGGCGAGACCCAGTACTTC. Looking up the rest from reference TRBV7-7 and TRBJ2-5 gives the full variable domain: GAGVSQSPRYKVTKRGQDVTLRCDPISSHATLYWYQQALGQGPEFLTYFNYEAQPDKSGLPSDRFSAERPEGSISTLTIQRTEQRDSAMYRCASSLGGTAGETQYFGPGTRLLVL.

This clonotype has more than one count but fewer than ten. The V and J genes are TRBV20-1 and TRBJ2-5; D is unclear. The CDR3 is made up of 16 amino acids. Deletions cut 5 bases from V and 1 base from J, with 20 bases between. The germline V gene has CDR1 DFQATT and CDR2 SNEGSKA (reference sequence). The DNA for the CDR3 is TGCAGTGCTCGAGGAGCGAACCACCCGGCCCAAGAGACCCAGTACTTC. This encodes CSARGANHPAQETQYF.

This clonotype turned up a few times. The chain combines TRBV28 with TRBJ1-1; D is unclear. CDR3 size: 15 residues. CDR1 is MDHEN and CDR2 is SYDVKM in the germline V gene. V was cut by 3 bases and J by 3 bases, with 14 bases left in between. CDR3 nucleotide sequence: TGTGCCAGCAGTTTGTTGTGGCAGGAGGACACTGAAGCTTTCTTT. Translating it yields CASSLLWQEDTEAFF.

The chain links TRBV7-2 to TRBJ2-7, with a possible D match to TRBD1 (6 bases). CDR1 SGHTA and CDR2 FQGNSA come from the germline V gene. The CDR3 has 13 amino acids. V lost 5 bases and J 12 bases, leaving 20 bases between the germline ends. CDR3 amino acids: CASSPGQRGIVYF. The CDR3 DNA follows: TGTGCCAGCAGCCCGGGACAACGCGGAATAGTGTACTTC.

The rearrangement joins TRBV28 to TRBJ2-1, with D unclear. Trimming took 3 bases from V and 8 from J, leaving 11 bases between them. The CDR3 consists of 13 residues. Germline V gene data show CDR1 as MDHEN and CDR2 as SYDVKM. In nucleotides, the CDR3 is TGTGCCAGCAGTTTGTGGGGTAGGGATGAGCAGTTCTTC. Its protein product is CASSLWGRDEQFF.

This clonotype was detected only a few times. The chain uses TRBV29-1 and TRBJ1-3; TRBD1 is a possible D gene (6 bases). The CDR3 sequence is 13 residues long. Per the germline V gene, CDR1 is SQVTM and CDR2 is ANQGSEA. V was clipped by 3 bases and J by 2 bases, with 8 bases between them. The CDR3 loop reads CSVEGATGNTIYF. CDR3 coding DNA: TGCAGCGTTGAGGGGGCAACTGGAAACACCATATATTTT.

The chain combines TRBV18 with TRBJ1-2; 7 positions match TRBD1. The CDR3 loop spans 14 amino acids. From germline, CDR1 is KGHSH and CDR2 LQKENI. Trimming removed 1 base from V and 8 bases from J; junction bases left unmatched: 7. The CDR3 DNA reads TGTGCCAGCTCACCACGGGCTCCAGGGGGAGGCTACACCTTC. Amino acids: CASSPRAPGGGYTF. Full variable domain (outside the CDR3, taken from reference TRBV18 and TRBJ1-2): NAGVMQNPRHLVRRRGQEARLRCSPMKGHSHVYWYRQLPEEGLKFMVYLQKENIIDESGMPKERFSAEFPKEGPSILRIQQVVRGDSAAYFCASSPRAPGGGYTFGSGTRLTVV.

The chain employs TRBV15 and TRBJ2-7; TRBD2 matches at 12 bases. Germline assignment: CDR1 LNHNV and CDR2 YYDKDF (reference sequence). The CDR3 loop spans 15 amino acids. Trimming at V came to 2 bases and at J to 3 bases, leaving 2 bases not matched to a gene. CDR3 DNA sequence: TGTGCCACCAGCAGACTAGCGGGAGGGGGCTACGAGCAGTACTTC. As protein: CATSRLAGGGYEQYF.

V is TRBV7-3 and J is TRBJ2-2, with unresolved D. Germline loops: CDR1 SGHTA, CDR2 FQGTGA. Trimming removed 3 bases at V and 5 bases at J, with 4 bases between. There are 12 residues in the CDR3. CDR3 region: CASSLQTGELFF. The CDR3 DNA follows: TGTGCCAGCAGCTTGCAGACCGGGGAGCTGTTTTTT.

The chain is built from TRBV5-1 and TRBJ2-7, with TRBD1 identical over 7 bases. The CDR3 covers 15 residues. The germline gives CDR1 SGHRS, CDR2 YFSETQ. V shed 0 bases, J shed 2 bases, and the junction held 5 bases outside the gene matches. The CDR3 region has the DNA TGCGCCAGCAGCTTGGCCCCAGGGGGAGCCTACGAGCAGTACTTC. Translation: CASSLAPGGAYEQYF.

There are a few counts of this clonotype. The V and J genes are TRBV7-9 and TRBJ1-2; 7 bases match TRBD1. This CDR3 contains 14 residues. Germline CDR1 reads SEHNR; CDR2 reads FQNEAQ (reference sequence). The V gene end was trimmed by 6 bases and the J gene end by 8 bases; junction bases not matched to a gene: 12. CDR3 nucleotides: TGTGCCAGCAGTATAATACAGGGGCCTATAGGCTACACCTTC. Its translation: CASSIIQGPIGYTF.

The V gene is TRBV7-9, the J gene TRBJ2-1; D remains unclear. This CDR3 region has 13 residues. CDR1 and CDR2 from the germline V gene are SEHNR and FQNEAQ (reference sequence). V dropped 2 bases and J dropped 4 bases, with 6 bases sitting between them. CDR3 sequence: CASSLSNYNEQFF. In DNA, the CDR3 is TGTGCCAGCAGCTTATCGAATTACAATGAGCAGTTCTTC.

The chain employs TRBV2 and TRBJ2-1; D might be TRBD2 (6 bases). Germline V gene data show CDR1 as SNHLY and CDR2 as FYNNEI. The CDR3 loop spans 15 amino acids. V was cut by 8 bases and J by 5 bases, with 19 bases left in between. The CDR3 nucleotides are TGTGCCAGCGGGCGGGACTCCCTTCCTCACAATGAGCAGTTCTTC. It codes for CASGRDSLPHNEQFF.

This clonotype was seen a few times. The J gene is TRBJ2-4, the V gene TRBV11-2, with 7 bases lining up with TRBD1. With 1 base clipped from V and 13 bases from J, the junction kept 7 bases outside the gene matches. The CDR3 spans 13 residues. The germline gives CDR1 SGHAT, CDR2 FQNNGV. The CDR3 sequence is CASSLAYRQGQYF. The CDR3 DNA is TGTGCCAGCAGCTTAGCTTACCGACAGGGCCAGTACTTC.